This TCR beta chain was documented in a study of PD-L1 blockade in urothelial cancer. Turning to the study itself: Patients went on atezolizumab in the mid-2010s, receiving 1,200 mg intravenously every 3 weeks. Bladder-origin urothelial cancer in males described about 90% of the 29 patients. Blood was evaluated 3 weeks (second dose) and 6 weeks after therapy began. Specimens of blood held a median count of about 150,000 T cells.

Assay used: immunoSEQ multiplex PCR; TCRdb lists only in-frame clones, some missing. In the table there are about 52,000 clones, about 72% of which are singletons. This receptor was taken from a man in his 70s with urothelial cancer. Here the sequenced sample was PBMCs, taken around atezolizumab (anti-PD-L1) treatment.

The CDR3 is CASSFIAGGGFGTDTQYF. CDR3 DNA sequence: TGTGCCAGCAGCTTCATAGCGGGAGGCGGCTTTGGCACAGATACGCAGTATTTT. V gene TRBV7-9 combines with J gene TRBJ2-3; 10 bases are shared with TRBD2. Germline values: CDR1 SEHNR, CDR2 FQNEAQ (reference sequence). The CDR3 runs to 18 residues. Trimming took 3 bases from V and 1 from J; bases not matched to a gene: 10.